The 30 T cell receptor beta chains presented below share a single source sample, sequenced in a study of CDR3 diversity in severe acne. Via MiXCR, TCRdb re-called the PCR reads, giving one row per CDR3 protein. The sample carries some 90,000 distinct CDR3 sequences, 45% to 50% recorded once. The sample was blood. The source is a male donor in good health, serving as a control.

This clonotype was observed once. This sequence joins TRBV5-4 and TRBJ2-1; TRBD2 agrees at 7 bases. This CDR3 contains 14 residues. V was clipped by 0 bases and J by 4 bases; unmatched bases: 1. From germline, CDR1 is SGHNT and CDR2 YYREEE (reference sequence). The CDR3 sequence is CASSLGRGYNEQFF. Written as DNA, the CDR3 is TGTGCCAGCAGCTTGGGGCGGGGGTACAATGAGCAGTTCTTC.

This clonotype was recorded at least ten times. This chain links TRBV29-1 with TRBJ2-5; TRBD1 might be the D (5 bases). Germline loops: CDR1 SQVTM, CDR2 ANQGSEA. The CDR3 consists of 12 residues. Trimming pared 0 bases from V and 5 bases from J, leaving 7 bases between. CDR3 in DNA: TGCAGCGTTGAAGACAGGGCGGAGACCCAGTACTTC. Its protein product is CSVEDRAETQYF.

CDR3 DNA sequence: TGTGCCAGCAGTTTGGGGACAGGGTATTTGTTTCGTGGCTACACCTTC. Protein product: CASSLGTGYLFRGYTF. This chain connects TRBV12-3 or TRBV12-4 to TRBJ1-2, with 9 nucleotides matching TRBD1. The junction had 12 bases not matched to a gene; V was cut back by 3 bases and J by 7 bases. This CDR3 is 16 amino acids long.

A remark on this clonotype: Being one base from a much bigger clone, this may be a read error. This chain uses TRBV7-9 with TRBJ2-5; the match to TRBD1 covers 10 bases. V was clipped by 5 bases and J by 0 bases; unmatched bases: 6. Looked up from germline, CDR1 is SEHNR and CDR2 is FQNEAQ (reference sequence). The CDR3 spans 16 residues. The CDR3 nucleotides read TGTGCCAGCAGCCCTCCGGGACAGGGGCACCAAGAGACCCAGTACTTC. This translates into CASSPPGQGHQETQYF.

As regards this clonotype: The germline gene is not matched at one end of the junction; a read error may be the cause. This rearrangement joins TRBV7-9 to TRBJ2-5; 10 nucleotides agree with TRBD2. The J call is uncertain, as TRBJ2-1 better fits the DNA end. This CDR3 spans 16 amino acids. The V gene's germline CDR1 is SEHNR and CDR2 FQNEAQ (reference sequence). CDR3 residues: CASSQDGLAGVNEQFF. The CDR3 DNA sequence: TGCGCCAGCAGCCAAGATGGCCTAGCGGGAGTCAATGAGCAGTTCTTC.

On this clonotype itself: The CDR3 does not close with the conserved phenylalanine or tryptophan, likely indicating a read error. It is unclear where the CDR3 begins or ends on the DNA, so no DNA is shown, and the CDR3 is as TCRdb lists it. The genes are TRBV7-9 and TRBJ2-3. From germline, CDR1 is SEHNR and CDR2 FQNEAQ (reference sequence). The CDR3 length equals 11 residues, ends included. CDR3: CASSLDAGAVY.

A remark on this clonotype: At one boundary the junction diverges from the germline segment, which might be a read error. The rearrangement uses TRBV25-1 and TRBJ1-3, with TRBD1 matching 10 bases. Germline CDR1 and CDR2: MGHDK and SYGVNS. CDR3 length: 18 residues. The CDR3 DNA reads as TGCGCCAGCAGCCACCCTTTCCGGGACAGGGGAACAGGAAACACCATATATTTT. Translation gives CASSHPFRDRGTGNTIYF.

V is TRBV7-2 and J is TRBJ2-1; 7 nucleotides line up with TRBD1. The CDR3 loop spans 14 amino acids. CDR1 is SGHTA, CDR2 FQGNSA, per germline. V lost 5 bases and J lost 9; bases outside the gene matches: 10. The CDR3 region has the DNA TGTGCCAGCAGCCTTCGACAGGGTAATGGTGAGCAGTTCTTC. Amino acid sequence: CASSLRQGNGEQFF.

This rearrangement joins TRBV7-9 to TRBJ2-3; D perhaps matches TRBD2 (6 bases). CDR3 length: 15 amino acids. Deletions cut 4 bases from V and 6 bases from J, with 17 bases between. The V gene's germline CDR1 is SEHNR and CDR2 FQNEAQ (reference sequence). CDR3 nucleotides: TGTGCCAGCAGCTCTACGTTCGGGGGAACTGATACGCAGTATTTT. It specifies CASSSTFGGTDTQYF.

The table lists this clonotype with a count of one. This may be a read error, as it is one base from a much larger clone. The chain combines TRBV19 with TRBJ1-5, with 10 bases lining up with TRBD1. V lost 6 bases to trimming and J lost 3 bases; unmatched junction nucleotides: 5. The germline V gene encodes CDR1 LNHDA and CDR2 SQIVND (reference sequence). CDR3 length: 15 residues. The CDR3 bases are TGTGCCAGTAGAGCCGGGACAGGGGCCAATCAGCCCCAGCATTTT. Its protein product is CASRAGTGANQPQHF.

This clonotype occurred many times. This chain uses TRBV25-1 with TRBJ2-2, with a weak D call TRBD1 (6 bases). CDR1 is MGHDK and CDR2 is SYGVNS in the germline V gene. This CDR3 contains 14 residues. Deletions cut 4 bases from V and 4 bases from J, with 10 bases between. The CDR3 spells CASSAPTGTGELFF. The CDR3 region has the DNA TGTGCCAGCAGTGCACCGACAGGCACCGGGGAGCTGTTTTTT.

This CDR3 is CASRAGTGSGELFF. CDR3 sequence (DNA): TGTGCCAGTAGGGCCGGGACAGGGTCCGGGGAGCTGTTTTTT. The chain has TRBV19 and TRBJ2-2, with TRBD1 identical over 9 bases. This CDR3 comprises 14 residues. The junction had 5 bases not matched to a gene; V was cut back by 6 bases and J by 6 bases. From germline, CDR1 is LNHDA and CDR2 SQIVND (reference sequence). The whole variable domain, remainder taken from reference TRBV19 and TRBJ2-2, is DGGITQSPKYLFRKEGQNVTLSCEQNLNHDAMYWYRQDPGQGLRLIYYSQIVNDFQKGDIAEGYSVSREKKESFPLTVTSAQKNPTAFYLCASRAGTGSGELFFGEGSRLTVL.

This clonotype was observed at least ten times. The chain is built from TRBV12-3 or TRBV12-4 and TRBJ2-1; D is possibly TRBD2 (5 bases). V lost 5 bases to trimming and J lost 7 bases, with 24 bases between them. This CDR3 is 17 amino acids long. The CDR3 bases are TGTGCCAGCAGTACACCTCAATCCTCGAGGGTGTTAAATGAGCAGTTCTTC. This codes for CASSTPQSSRVLNEQFF.

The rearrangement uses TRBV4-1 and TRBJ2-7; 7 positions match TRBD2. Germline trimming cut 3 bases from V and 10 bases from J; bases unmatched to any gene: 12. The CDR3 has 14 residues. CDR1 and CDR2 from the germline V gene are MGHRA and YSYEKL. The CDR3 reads CASSQFLGGSSQYF. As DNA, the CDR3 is TGCGCCAGCAGCCAGTTTTTAGGCGGGAGTTCCCAGTACTTC.

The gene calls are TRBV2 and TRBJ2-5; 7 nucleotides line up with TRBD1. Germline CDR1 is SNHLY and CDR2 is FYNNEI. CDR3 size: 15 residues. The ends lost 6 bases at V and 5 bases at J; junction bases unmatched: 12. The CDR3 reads CASSITDRPGETQYF. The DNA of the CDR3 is TGTGCCAGCAGCATCACGGACAGGCCGGGGGAGACCCAGTACTTC.

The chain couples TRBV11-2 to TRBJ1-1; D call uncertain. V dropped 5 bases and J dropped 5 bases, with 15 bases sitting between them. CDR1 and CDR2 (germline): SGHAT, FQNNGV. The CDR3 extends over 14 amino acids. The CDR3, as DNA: TGTGCCAGCAGCCGGACGGACGGTGGGACTGAAGCTTTCTTT. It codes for CASSRTDGGTEAFF.

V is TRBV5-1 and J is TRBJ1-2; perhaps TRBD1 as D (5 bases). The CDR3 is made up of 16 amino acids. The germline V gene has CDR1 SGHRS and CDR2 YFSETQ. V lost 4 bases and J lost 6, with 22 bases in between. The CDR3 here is CASSAGPLQALDGYTF. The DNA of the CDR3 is TGCGCCAGCAGCGCGGGGCCCTTACAGGCCTTGGATGGCTACACCTTC.

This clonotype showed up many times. CDR3 nucleotides: TGTGCCAGCAGCCAGGAAGGGACTAGCGGGTACGAGCAGTACTTC. This sequence encodes CASSQEGTSGYEQYF. The gene calls are TRBV9 and TRBJ2-7, with TRBD2 matching 12 bases. The CDR3 contains 15 residues. J gave up 4 bases and V 4 bases, and 6 bases lay outside the gene matches. Germline loops: CDR1 SGDLS, CDR2 YYNGEE.

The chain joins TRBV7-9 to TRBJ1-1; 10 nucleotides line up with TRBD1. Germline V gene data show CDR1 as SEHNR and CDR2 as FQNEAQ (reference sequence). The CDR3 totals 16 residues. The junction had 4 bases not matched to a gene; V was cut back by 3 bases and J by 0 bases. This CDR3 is CASSFPGTGVNTEAFF. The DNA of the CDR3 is TGTGCCAGCAGCTTCCCCGGGACAGGGGTGAACACTGAAGCTTTCTTT.

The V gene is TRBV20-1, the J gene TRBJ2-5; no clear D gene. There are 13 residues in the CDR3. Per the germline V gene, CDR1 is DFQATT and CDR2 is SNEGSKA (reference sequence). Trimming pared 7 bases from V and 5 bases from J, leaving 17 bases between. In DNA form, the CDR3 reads TGCAGTGGGTCCGGCGGAGTCGGGGAGACCCAGTACTTC. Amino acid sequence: CSGSGGVGETQYF.

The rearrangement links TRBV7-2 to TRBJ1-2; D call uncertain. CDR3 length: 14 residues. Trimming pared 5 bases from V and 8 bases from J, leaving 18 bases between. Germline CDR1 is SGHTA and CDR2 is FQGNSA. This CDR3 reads CASSRLTSLWGYTF. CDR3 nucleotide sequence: TGTGCCAGCAGCCGGCTCACGTCCCTCTGGGGCTACACCTTC.

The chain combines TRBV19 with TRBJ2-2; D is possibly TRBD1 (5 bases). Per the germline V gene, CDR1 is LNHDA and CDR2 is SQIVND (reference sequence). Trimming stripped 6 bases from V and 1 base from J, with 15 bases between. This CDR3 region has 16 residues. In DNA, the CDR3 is TGTGCCAGTAGCACTGACAGTCCCTTGAACACCGGGGAGCTGTTTTTT. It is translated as CASSTDSPLNTGELFF.

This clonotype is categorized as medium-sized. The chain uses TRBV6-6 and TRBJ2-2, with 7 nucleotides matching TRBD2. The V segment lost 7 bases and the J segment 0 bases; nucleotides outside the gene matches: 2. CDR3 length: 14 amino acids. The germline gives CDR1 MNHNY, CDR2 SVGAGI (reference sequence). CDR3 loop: CASTGTTNTGELFF. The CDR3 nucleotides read TGTGCCAGCACCGGGACTACGAACACCGGGGAGCTGTTTTTT.

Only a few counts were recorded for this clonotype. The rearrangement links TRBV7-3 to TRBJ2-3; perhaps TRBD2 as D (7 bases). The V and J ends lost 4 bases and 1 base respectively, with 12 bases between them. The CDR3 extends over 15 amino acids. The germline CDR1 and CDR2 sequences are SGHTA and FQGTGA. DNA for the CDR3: TGTGCCAGCAGCTCTACGGGGGGCGGCACAGATACGCAGTATTTT. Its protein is CASSSTGGGTDTQYF.

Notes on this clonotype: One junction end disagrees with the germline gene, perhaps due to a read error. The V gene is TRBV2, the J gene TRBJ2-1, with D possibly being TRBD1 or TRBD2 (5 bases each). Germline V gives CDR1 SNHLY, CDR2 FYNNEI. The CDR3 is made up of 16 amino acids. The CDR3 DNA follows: TGTGCCAGCAGTCCTTTTTTCTTGGGGGTAAGCAATCAGCAGTTCTTC. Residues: CASSPFFLGVSNQQFF.

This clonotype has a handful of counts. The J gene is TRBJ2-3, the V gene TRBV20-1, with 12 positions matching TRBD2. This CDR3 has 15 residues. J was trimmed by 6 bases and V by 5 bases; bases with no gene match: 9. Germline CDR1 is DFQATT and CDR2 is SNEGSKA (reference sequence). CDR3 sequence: CSAGASGRARDTQYF. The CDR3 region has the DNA TGCAGTGCTGGCGCTAGCGGGAGGGCCCGGGATACGCAGTATTTT.

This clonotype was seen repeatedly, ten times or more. CDR3 sequence reads: CASSYYGRFGNTIYF. The CDR3 DNA is TGTGCCAGCAGTTACTACGGCCGATTTGGAAACACCATATATTTT. The chain is built from TRBV6-5 and TRBJ1-3; no definite D call. Trimming left V 1 base short and J 3 bases short, with 10 bases between. CDR1 and CDR2 (germline): MNHEY, SVGAGI. The CDR3 has 15 amino acids.

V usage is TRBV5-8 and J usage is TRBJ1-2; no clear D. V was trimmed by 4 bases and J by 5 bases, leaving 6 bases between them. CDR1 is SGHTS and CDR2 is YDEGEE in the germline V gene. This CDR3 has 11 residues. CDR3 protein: CASSRRYGYTF. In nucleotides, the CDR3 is TGTGCCAGCAGCCGAAGATATGGCTACACCTTC.

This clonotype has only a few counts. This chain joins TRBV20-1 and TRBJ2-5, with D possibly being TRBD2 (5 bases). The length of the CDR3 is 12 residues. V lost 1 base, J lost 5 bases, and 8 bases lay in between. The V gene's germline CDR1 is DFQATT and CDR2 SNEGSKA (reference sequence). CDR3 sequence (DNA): TGCAGTGCTAGAGGACCGGGGGAGACCCAGTACTTC. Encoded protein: CSARGPGETQYF.

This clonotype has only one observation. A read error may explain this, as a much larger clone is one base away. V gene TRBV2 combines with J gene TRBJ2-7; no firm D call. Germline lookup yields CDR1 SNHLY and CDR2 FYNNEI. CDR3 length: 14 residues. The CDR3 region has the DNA TGTGCCAGCAGTGAACCGACAACAACCTACGAGCGGTACTTC. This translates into CASSEPTTTYERYF.